A single sample gave rise to the 17 T cell receptor beta chains below, sequenced in a study of cytomegalovirus exposure and HLA in healthy donors. PCR amplification relied on 60 Vbeta primers (plus 13 Jbeta primers). The data were produced by immunoSEQ multiplex PCR, yet TCRdb's version contains in-frame clones alone and is incomplete. The sample yields 180,000 or so clones, around four fifths seen once. Sequencing used PBMCs. The source of these receptors is a young man in good health and CMV-seronegative.

In regard to this clone: Because the CDR3's place on the DNA is in doubt, the DNA is left out and the CDR3 is given as listed by TCRdb. The chain recombines TRBV27 with TRBJ2-7; TRBD1 was called by the table and not checked on the DNA. The CDR3 spans 13 amino acids, including both terminal residues. CDR1 is MNHEY, CDR2 SMNVEV, per germline (reference sequence). The CDR3 protein is CASAIFALGAKYF.

J is TRBJ1-1 and V is TRBV27; 8 bases match TRBD1. Looked up from germline, CDR1 is MNHEY and CDR2 is SMNVEV (reference sequence). Unmatched junction bases numbered 7, after V lost 6 bases and J lost 4 bases. The CDR3 consists of 14 residues. The CDR3 loop reads CASSPTGEGTEAFF. For the CDR3, the DNA is TGTGCCAGCAGCCCGACAGGGGAGGGCACTGAAGCTTTCTTT.

This clone has a handful of counts. This chain joins TRBV10-3 and TRBJ2-1, with D unclear. This CDR3 spans 12 amino acids. The germline gives CDR1 ENHRY, CDR2 SYGVKD. The germline V and J ends were trimmed by 2 bases and 8 bases, with 7 bases remaining between them. The CDR3: CAISERGDEQFF. For the CDR3, the DNA is TGTGCCATCAGTGAGAGAGGAGATGAGCAGTTCTTC.

The chain uses TRBV6-5 and TRBJ2-3; D not certain. Germline CDR1 MNHEY, CDR2 SVGAGI. CDR3 length: 12 residues. Trimming took 4 bases from V and 6 from J, leaving 8 bases between them. This CDR3 reads CASSSTADTQYF. The CDR3 DNA reads as TGTGCCAGCAGTTCCACAGCCGATACGCAGTATTTT.

The chain carries TRBV30 and TRBJ1-5; tentative D call: TRBD1 (5 bases). V dropped 5 bases and J dropped 2 bases, with 13 bases sitting between them. This CDR3 is built from 14 residues. Germline CDR1 GTSNPN, CDR2 SVGIG (reference sequence). In DNA form, the CDR3 reads TGTGCCTGGGACCGTGGCAGGGGCAATCAGCCCCAGCATTTT. Protein: CAWDRGRGNQPQHF. Combining the CDR3 with reference TRBV30 and TRBJ1-5 gives the whole variable domain SQTIHQWPATLVQPVGSPLSLECTVEGTSNPNLYWYRQAAGRGLQLLFYSVGIGQISSEVPQNLSASRPQDRQFILSSKKLLLSDSGFYLCAWDRGRGNQPQHFGDGTRLSIL.

In this sample, this clone turned up once. The rearrangement joins TRBV6-6 to TRBJ2-1, with TRBD1 as a possible D gene (5 bases). The length of the CDR3 is 14 residues. Trimming left V 2 bases short and J 8 bases short, with 13 bases between. CDR1 MNHNY and CDR2 SVGAGI come from the germline V gene (reference sequence). DNA of the CDR3: TGTGCCAGCAGTTACAAGGCAGGGCATCATGAGCAGTTCTTC. This codes for CASSYKAGHHEQFF.

CDR3: CASSPYRGMNTEAFF. The DNA for the CDR3 is TGTGCCAGCAGTCCCTACCGGGGGATGAACACTGAAGCTTTCTTT. The chain joins TRBV25-1 to TRBJ1-1, with D perhaps matching TRBD1 (5 bases). The CDR3 has 15 residues. V was trimmed by 5 bases and J by 0 bases, leaving 13 bases between them. CDR1 is MGHDK, CDR2 SYGVNS, per germline.

The chain has TRBV18 and TRBJ2-7, with 9 bases matching TRBD1. After removal of 4 bases from V and 3 bases from J, the junction contained 10 bases not matched to a gene. Germline CDR1 reads KGHSH; CDR2 reads LQKENI. The CDR3 has 16 amino acids. CDR3 DNA: TGTGCCAGCTCACTCCAAATGGGACAGGGCTACTACGAGCAGTACTTC. As protein: CASSLQMGQGYYEQYF.

The rearrangement joins TRBV30 to TRBJ2-7; no firm D call. Germline values: CDR1 GTSNPN, CDR2 SVGIG (reference sequence). There are 13 residues in the CDR3. Trimming removed 2 bases from V and 7 bases from J, with 15 bases in between. The CDR3 sequence: CAWSQAHRREQYF. The CDR3 coding sequence is TGTGCCTGGAGTCAAGCTCATCGCCGTGAGCAGTACTTC.

This clone has a handful of counts. The chain employs TRBV6-5 and TRBJ2-1, with TRBD2 matching over 8 bases. The CDR3 runs to 16 residues. Germline trimming cut 2 bases from V and 12 bases from J; bases unmatched to any gene: 15. The germline V gene has CDR1 MNHEY and CDR2 SVGAGI. The CDR3 loop is CASSYTQPGLGKGQFF. DNA for the CDR3: TGTGCCAGCAGTTACACACAACCGGGACTAGGGAAAGGGCAGTTCTTC.

The rearrangement joins TRBV5-1 to TRBJ1-1; D gene ambiguous. The CDR3 contains 14 residues. Germline CDR1 and CDR2: SGHRS and YFSETQ. Trimming left V 4 bases short and J 1 base short, with 11 bases between. CDR3 protein: CASSTSGGNTEAFF. In DNA form, the CDR3 reads TGCGCCAGCAGCACCTCGGGTGGGAACACTGAAGCTTTCTTT.

This clone was counted between two and nine times. The V and J genes are TRBV2 and TRBJ2-7, with D possibly being TRBD2 (6 bases). This CDR3 has 12 residues. The V end lost 6 bases, the J end lost 5 bases, and 11 bases lay between the germline ends. The germline gives CDR1 SNHLY, CDR2 FYNNEI. The CDR3 reads CASSLTRDEQYF. The CDR3 DNA reads as TGTGCCAGCAGCCTGACTAGAGACGAGCAGTACTTC. The full variable domain, its missing parts supplied by reference TRBV2 and TRBJ2-7, is EPEVTQTPSHQVTQMGQEVILRCVPISNHLYFYWYRQILGQKVEFLVSFYNNEISEKSEIFDDQFSVERPDGSNFTLKIRSTKLEDSAMYFCASSLTRDEQYFGPGTRLTVT.

V and J are TRBV5-1 and TRBJ2-7; possibly TRBD1 for D (5 bases). The CDR3 is 14 amino acids. Trimming took 4 bases from V and 2 from J, leaving 13 bases between them. Looked up from germline, CDR1 is SGHRS and CDR2 is YFSETQ. CDR3 sequence: CASSTTGRAYEQYF. Here the CDR3 DNA reads TGCGCCAGCAGCACAACAGGCCGGGCCTACGAGCAGTACTTC.

CDR3 amino acids: CSVEGGDGYGYTF. The DNA of the CDR3 is TGCAGCGTTGAGGGAGGGGACGGCTATGGCTACACCTTC. This chain connects TRBV29-1 to TRBJ1-2, with a tentative D call TRBD1 (5 bases). The V end was cut by 3 bases, the J end by 4 bases, with 12 bases between. This CDR3 comprises 13 residues. The germline gives CDR1 SQVTM, CDR2 ANQGSEA. Supplemented by reference TRBV29-1 and TRBJ1-2, the full variable domain reads SAVISQKPSRDICQRGTSLTIQCQVDSQVTMMFWYRQQPGQSLTLIATANQGSEATYESGFVIDKFPISRPNLTFSTLTVSNMSPEDSSIYLCSVEGGDGYGYTFGSGTRLTVV.

V and J are TRBV11-2 and TRBJ2-5, with 7 positions matching TRBD1. The trim removed 1 base at V and 1 base at J, leaving 3 bases unmatched. The CDR3 is 15 residues long. Germline CDR1 SGHAT, CDR2 FQNNGV. In nucleotides, the CDR3 is TGTGCCAGCAGCTTAGGTACAGGGGTCCAAGAGACCCAGTACTTC. This encodes CASSLGTGVQETQYF.

This rearrangement joins TRBV4-3 to TRBJ2-5, with D unresolved. This CDR3 comprises 16 residues. The V end lost 0 bases, the J end lost 2 bases, and 13 bases lay between the germline ends. The V gene's germline CDR1 is LGHNA and CDR2 YSLEER. CDR3 nucleotide sequence: TGCGCCAGCAGCCAAGACTTGAACTCTCTTCAAGAGACCCAGTACTTC. Its protein product is CASSQDLNSLQETQYF.

This clone was counted only a few times. The V call is TRBV6-6, the J call TRBJ1-1; D ambiguous. V shed 6 bases and J shed 1 base, with 12 bases lying between them. The CDR3 length is 14 residues. Germline CDR1 MNHNY, CDR2 SVGAGI (reference sequence). The CDR3 DNA reads as TGTGCCAGCAGCGAGTCCAGCGGGAACACTGAAGCTTTCTTT. Protein product: CASSESSGNTEAFF.